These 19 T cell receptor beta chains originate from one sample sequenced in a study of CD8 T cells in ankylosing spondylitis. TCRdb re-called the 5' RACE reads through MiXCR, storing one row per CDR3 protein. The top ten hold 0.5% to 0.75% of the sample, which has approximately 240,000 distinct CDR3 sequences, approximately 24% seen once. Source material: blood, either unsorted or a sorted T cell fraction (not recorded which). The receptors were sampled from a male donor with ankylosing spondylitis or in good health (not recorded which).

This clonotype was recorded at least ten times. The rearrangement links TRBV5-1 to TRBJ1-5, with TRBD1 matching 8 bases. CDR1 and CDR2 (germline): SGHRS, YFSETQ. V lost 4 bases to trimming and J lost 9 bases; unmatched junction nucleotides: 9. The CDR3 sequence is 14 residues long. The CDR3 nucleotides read TGCGCCAGCAGCGAAGGACAGGGAAGAGGGCCCCAGCATTTT. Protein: CASSEGQGRGPQHF.

The CDR3 DNA is TGCAGCTCCCTTGGGGTAGGACCCACAGATACGCAGTATTTT. This codes for CSSLGVGPTDTQYF. The rearrangement uses TRBV29-1 and TRBJ2-3; D ambiguous. The ends were cut back, 8 bases at V and 2 bases at J, with 17 bases in the middle. Germline V gene data show CDR1 as SQVTM and CDR2 as ANQGSEA. The CDR3 has 14 residues.

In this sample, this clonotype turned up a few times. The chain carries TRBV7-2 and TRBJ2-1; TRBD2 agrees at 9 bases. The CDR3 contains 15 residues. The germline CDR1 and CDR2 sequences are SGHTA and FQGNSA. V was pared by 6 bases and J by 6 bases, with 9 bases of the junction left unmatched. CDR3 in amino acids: CASRLEAGGTNEQFF. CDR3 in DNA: TGTGCCAGCAGGTTGGAAGCGGGGGGCACCAATGAGCAGTTCTTC.

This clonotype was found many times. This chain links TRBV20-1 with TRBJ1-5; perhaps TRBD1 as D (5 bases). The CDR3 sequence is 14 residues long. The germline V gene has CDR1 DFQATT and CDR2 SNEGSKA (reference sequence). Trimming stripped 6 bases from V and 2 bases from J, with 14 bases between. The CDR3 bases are TGCAGTGCCATGGCGGGGGGAGGCAATCAGCCCCAGCATTTT. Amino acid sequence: CSAMAGGGNQPQHF.

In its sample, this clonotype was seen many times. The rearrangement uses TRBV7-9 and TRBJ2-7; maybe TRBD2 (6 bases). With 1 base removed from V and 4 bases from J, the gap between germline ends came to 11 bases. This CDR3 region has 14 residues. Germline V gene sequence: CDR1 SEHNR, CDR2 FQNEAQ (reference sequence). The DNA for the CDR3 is TGTGCCAGCAGCTTAGGTCCTAGCGATTACGAGCAGTACTTC. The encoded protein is CASSLGPSDYEQYF.

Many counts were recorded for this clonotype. DNA for the CDR3: TGCAGTGCTCCATTCCTAGCGGGGGGGCCGTTAAATGAGCAGTTCTTC. Translation: CSAPFLAGGPLNEQFF. The chain couples TRBV20-1 to TRBJ2-1, with 12 bases identical to TRBD2. Trimming at V came to 5 bases and at J to 7 bases, leaving 12 bases not matched to a gene. The CDR3 runs to 16 residues. Germline CDR1 and CDR2: DFQATT and SNEGSKA (reference sequence).

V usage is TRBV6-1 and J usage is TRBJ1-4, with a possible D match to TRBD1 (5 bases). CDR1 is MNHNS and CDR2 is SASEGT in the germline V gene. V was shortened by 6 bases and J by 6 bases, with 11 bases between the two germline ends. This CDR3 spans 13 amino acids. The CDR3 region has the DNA TGTGCCAGCAGGACCGGGGCCCATGAAAAACTGTTTTTT. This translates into CASRTGAHEKLFF.

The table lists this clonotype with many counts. In nucleotides, the CDR3 is TGCGCCAGCAGCCCGGCCCCGGGACACCTCCAAGAGACCCAGTACTTC. Its translation is CASSPAPGHLQETQYF. This chain links TRBV5-1 with TRBJ2-5, with D perhaps matching TRBD1 (6 bases). The germline V gene has CDR1 SGHRS and CDR2 YFSETQ. The CDR3 covers 16 residues. V was clipped by 4 bases and J by 1 base, with 17 bases between them.

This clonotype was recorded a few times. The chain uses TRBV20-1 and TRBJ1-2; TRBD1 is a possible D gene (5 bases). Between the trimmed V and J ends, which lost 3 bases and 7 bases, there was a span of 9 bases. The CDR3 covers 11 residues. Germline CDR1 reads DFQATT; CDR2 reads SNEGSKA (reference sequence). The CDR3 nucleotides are TGCAGTGCTAGTGGGGCTCGTGGCTACACCTTC. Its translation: CSASGARGYTF.

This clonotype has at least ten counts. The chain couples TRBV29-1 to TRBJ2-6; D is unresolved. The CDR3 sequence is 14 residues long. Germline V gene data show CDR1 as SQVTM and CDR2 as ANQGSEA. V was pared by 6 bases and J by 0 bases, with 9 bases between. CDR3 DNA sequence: TGCAGCGTAGCACTGATCTCTGGGGCCAACGTCCTGACTTTC. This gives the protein CSVALISGANVLTF.

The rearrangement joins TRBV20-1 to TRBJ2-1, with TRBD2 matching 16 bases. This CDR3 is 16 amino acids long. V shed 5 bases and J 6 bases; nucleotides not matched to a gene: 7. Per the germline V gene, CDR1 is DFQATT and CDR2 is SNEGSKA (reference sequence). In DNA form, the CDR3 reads TGCAGTGCTGTATCCGGGACTAGCGGGGGGGCCAATGAGCAGTTCTTC. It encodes CSAVSGTSGGANEQFF.

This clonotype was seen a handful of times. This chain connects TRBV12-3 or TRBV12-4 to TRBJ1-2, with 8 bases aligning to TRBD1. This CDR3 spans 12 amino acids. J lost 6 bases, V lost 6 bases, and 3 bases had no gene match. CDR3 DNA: TGTGCCAGCAGCTCGACAGGGGATGGCTACACCTTC. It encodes CASSSTGDGYTF.

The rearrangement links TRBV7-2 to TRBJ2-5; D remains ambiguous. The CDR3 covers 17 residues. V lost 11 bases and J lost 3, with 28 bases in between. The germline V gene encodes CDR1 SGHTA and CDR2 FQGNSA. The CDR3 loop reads CALMGSLPPRNKETQYF. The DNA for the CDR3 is TGTGCCCTCATGGGGTCCTTACCACCTAGAAATAAAGAGACCCAGTACTTC.

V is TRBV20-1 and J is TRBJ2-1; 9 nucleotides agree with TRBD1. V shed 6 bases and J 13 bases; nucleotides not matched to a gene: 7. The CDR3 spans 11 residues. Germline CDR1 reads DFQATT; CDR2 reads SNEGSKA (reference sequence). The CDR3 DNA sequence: TGCAGTGCGGTACAGGGGGCGGGCCAGTTCTTC. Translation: CSAVQGAGQFF.

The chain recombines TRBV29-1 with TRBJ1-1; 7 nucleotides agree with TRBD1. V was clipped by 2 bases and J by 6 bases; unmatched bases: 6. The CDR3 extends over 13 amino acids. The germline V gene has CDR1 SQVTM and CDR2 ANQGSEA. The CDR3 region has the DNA TGCAGCGTTGAACTACAGGGGCTATCTGAAGCTTTCTTT. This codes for CSVELQGLSEAFF.

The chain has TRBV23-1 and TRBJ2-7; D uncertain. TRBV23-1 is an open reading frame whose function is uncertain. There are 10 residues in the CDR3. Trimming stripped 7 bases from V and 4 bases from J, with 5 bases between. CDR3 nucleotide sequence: TGCGCCAGCACCGCGTACGAGCAGTACTTC. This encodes CASTAYEQYF.

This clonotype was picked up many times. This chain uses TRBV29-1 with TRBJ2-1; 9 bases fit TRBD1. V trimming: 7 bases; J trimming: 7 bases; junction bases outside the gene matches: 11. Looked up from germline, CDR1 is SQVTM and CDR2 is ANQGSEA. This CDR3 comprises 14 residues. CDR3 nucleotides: TGCAGCGCCGAGGGCGGACAGGGGTTGAATGAGCAGTTCTTC. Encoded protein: CSAEGGQGLNEQFF.

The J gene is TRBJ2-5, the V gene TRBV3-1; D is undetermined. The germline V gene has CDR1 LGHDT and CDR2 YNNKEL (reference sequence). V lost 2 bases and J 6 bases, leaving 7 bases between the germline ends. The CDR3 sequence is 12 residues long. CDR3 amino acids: CASSQRVQTQYF. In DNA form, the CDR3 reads TGTGCCAGCAGCCAAAGGGTACAGACCCAGTACTTC.

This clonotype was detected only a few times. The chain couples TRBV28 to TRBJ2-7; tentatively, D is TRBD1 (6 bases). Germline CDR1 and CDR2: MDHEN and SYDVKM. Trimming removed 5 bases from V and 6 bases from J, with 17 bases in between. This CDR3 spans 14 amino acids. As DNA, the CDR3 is TGTGCCAGCAGTCCAAACAGGGATTTGGCCGAGCAGTACTTC. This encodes CASSPNRDLAEQYF.